This TCR beta chain appears in the sequencing data of a study of read filtering for tumor transcriptome and immune sequencing. This clonotype was seen more than once but under ten times. The library was built from roughly 400 ng RNA with molecular barcoded adaptors for alpha/delta and beta/gamma chains. Each CDR3 protein gets one entry after TCRdb re-called the reads with MiXCR. The sample lists over 80,000 distinct CDR3 sequences, around an eighth occurring once. Every patient had bone marrow sampled while the disease was active. CDR3 length: 14 residues. V lost 3 bases and J 4 bases, leaving 12 bases between the germline ends. CDR1 is KGHSH, CDR2 LQKENI, per germline.

This sequence was found in a donor at least 40 years old with multiple myeloma. Sample: a population of CD138-negative cells sorted from bone marrow. J is TRBJ1-1 and V is TRBV18, with D possibly matching TRBD1 (5 bases). CDR3 residues: CASSPREVITEAFF. In DNA form, the CDR3 reads TGTGCCAGCTCACCCAGGGAAGTGATCACTGAAGCTTTCTTT.